This entry is about one TCR beta chain. Under the authors' procedure: Quantification of nucleated cells was approximated via reference gene primer amplification. Repertoires were generated with immunoSEQ multiplex PCR, while TCRdb's copy carries only in-frame clones and drops some. That table gives V, J and clone size, and the DNA gave D and trimming. The sample carries around 78,000 clones, roughly 87% recorded once. The sample is drawn from a study of blood T cell repertoires in COVID-19. About the research overall: Samples taken during acute and convalescent COVID-19 were collected in the United States, Italy and Spain. T cells, B-cell-depleted T cells, or PBMCs provided the cDNA or gDNA that served as material.

This CDR3 is 16 amino acids long. The J segment lost 7 bases and the V segment lost 6 bases, leaving 12 bases of the junction unmatched. Germline V gene data show CDR1 as MDHEN and CDR2 as SYDVKM. The receptor's source is a woman in her forties or fifties in a cohort sampled during active COVID-19. Input material: peripheral blood. The chain has TRBV28 and TRBJ1-5; 10 nucleotides align to TRBD1. This CDR3 reads CASSRIHGTGEQPQHF. DNA of the CDR3: TGTGCCAGCAGCCGAATCCATGGGACAGGGGAACAGCCCCAGCATTTT.